The T cell receptor beta chain described here comes from a study of shared clonotypes between healthy human individuals. Study conclusions and caveats: A handful of donors showed sharing of approximately 5% of naive CD4 clonotypes.

Details on this clone: Its specificity is not known.

The CDR3 consists of 15 residues. Germline V lookup: CDR1 SGHRS, CDR2 YFSETQ. V lost 3 bases and J 5 bases, leaving 15 bases between the germline ends. Generated by immunoSEQ multiplex PCR, the TCRdb table keeps only in-frame clones and is missing some. The sample lists around 980,000 clones; about 80% were seen once. The genes are TRBV5-1 and TRBJ1-5; TRBD1 is a possible D gene (6 bases). The sample was memory CD4+ T cells from PBMCs. The subset denotes: CD45RA-negative fraction. This clonotype was sampled from a young man in good health. Some clones in this sample may be carry-over from other donors' samples. CDR3: CASSSTGNTDQPQHF. The CDR3 region has the DNA TGCGCCAGCAGCTCAACAGGGAATACCGATCAGCCCCAGCATTTT.